This note documents a single T cell receptor beta chain sequence. Its antigen is not identified. The sample contains more than one DNA sequence encoding this CDR3. This specimen comes from a study of T cell clones after liver transplantation. Study summary: Liver transplant recipients had immunosuppression withdrawal attempted within 2 years. TCRbeta sequencing after a pre-transplant mixed lymphocyte reaction identified graft-donor-reactive clones, later tracked in post-transplant blood. Draws occurred before transplant, before withdrawal, and after complete or failed withdrawal.

General study results and limits: A larger donor-reactive than third-party decline suggested partial antigen-specific deletion.

Germline V lookup: CDR1 SGHDT, CDR2 YYEEEE. The CDR3 totals 11 residues. V shed 4 bases and J shed 1 base, with 1 base lying between them. Sequenced by immunoSEQ multiplex PCR; TCRdb stores in-frame clones only, minus some. The table has about 120,000 clones, 90% seen once. The starting material was CD4+ T cells from blood, obtained 12 months after liver transplant. The TCR was taken from a human patient who received a liver transplant. Some T cells may be supplied by the graft donor. The rearrangement joins TRBV5-6 to TRBJ2-3; D ambiguous. The CDR3 is CASSRTDTQYF. The CDR3 bases are TGTGCCAGCAGCCGCACAGATACGCAGTATTTT.